This T cell receptor beta chain was documented in a study of cytomegalovirus exposure and HLA in healthy donors. This CDR3 has 13 residues. From germline, CDR1 is SEHNR and CDR2 FQNEAQ (reference sequence). V lost 0 bases and J lost 7, with 8 bases in between. Concerning this clone: What it binds is unknown.

Study conclusions and caveats: Analysis performed later found 16,000 or so TCR beta sequences associated with HLA alleles at 0.05 false discovery rate. In an earlier analysis, most TCR beta V segments were productive about 87% or about 30% of the time.

Primers included in the PCR were 60 Vbeta and 13 Jbeta primers. Profiling relied on immunoSEQ multiplex PCR, and the TCRdb table lists in-frame clones only, not all of them. Its table records 100,000 to 150,000 clones. Sequenced: PBMCs. This sequence joins TRBV7-9 and TRBJ2-3; weak D call: TRBD2 (6 bases). This sequence originates from a man between 18 and 29 years old in good health and CMV-seronegative. The CDR3 spells CASSLAGLNTQYF. CDR3 in DNA: TGTGCCAGCAGCTTAGCGGGACTGAATACGCAGTATTTT.